Detailed here is one TCR beta chain. Antigen unknown. The data were taken from a study of T cell responses to AZD1222 COVID-19 vaccine. Study-wide findings and caveats: Repertoire sampling occurred only after the peak T cell response. As reported, nearly half of all spike-specific TCRs target variant regions that are unmutated. White British ancestry dominated among donors, who included more females, and clonal diversity was possibly underestimated.

The method was immunoSEQ multiplex PCR; TCRdb's version includes in-frame clones alone and lacks a portion of them. The sample has roughly 130,000 clones, 75% to 95% seen once. The germline V and J ends were trimmed by 7 bases and 2 bases, with 12 bases remaining between them. This CDR3 has 13 amino acids. Germline CDR1 is SGHRS and CDR2 is YFSETQ. The sequencing here drew on peripheral blood, taken on day 0 of AZD1222 vaccination. The V call is TRBV5-1, the J call TRBJ2-5; tentatively, D is TRBD2 (6 bases). This receptor was taken from an adult in good health. As DNA, the CDR3 is TGCGCCAGCGGACCCGGGAGTCAAGAGACCCAGTACTTC. It is translated as CASGPGSQETQYF.